This TCR beta chain derives from a study of identical twins. Study outcomes and limitations: Interpretation of the results relied on cross-sectional statistical analysis and not on following the same donors. In cord blood, abundant beta clonotypes had fewer insertions; memory showed no trend. Out-of-frame alpha sequences shared between twins exhibited an excess of low generation probability.

Template switching created a universal primer site, and the cDNA included unique molecular identifiers. TCRdb re-derived calls from the 5' RACE reads in MiXCR, one entry per CDR3 protein. The sample carries approximately 470,000 distinct CDR3 sequences, around 14% recorded once. The table lists this clonotype with a few counts. No antigen is known for it. The ends were cut back, 0 bases at V and 3 bases at J, with 6 bases in the middle. The CDR3 is 13 amino acids. CDR1 SGHDT and CDR2 YYEEEE come from the germline V gene. This sample also appeared in a second study, on yellow fever vaccine responses in identical twins.

What was sequenced was CD4+ T cells sorted from blood. This clonotype originated in a woman under 30 in good health. The chain uses TRBV5-6 and TRBJ1-2; unclear D gene. This CDR3 reads CASSLGSDYGYTF. CDR3 nucleotides: TGTGCCAGCAGCTTGGGATCCGACTATGGCTACACCTTC.